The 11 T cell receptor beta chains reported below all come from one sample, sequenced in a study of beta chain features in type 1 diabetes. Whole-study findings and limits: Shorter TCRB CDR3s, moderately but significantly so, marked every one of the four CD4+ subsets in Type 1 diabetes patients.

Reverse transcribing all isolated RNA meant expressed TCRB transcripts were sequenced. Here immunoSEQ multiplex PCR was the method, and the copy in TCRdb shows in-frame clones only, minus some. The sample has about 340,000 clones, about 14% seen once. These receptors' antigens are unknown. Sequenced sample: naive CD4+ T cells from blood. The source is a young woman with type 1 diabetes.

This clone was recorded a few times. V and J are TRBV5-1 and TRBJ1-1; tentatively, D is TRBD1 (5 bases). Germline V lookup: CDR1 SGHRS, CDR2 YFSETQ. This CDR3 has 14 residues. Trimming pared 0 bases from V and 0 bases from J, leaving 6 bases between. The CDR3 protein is CASSLEGMNTEAFF. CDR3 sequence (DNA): TGCGCCAGCAGCTTGGAGGGGATGAACACTGAAGCTTTCTTT.

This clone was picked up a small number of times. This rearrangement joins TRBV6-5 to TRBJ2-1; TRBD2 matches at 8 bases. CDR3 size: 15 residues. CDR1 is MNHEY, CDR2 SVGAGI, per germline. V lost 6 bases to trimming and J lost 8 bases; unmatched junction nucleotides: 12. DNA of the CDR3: TGTGCCAGCAGACTTAGCGGGATGGGGGTTTATGAGCAGTTCTTC. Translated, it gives CASRLSGMGVYEQFF.

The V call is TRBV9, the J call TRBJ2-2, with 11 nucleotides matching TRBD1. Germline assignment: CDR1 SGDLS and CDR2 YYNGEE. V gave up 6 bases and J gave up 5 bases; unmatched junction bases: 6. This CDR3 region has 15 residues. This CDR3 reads CASNPGQGETGELFF. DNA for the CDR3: TGTGCCAGCAACCCGGGACAGGGGGAAACCGGGGAGCTGTTTTTT.

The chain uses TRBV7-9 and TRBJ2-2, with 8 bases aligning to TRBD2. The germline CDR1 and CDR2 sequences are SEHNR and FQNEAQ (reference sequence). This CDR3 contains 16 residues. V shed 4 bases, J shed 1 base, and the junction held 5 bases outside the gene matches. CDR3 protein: CASSSPTSGNTGELFF. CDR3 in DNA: TGTGCCAGCAGCTCCCCCACTAGCGGGAACACCGGGGAGCTGTTTTTT.

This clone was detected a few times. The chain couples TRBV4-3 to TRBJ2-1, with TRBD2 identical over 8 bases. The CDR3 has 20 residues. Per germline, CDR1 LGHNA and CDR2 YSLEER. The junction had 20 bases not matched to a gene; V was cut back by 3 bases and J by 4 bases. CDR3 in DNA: TGCGCCAGCAGCCATTTACCGGGACTAGGATCAACGGGAGGGTACAATGAGCAGTTCTTC. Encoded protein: CASSHLPGLGSTGGYNEQFF.

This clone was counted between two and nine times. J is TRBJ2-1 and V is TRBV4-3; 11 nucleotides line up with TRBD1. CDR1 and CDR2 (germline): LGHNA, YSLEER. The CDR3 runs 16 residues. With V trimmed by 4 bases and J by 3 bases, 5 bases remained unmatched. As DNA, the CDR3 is TGCGCCAGCAGCCCCCAGGGGACAGGGGGCTACAATGAGCAGTTCTTC. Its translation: CASSPQGTGGYNEQFF.

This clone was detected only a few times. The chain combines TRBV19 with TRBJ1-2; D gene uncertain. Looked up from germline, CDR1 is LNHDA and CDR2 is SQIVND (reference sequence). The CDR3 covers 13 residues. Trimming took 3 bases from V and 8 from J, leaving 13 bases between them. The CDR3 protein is CASSMERVKGYTF. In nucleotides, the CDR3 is TGTGCCAGTAGTATGGAGCGGGTAAAGGGCTACACCTTC.

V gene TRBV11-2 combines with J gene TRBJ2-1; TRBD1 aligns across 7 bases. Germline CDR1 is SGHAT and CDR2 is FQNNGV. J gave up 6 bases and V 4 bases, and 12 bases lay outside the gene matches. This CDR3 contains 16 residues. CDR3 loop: CASSSPGTESLNEQFF. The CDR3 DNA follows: TGTGCCAGCAGCTCGCCCGGGACAGAATCCCTCAATGAGCAGTTCTTC.

As DNA, the CDR3 is TGTGCCAGCAGCTTCTCCGAGGAGAGCTCCTACGAGCAGTACGTC. It translates to CASSFSEESSYEQYV. The chain couples TRBV7-9 to TRBJ2-7, with D uncertain. This CDR3 is built from 15 residues. The V and J ends lost 3 bases and 0 bases respectively, with 12 bases between them. The germline gives CDR1 SEHNR, CDR2 FQNEAQ (reference sequence).

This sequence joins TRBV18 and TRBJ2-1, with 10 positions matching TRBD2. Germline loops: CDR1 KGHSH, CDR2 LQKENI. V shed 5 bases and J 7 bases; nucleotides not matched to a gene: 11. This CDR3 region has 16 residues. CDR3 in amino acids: CASSTQELAGMNEQFF. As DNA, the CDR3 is TGTGCCAGCTCAACGCAGGAACTAGCGGGAATGAATGAGCAGTTCTTC.

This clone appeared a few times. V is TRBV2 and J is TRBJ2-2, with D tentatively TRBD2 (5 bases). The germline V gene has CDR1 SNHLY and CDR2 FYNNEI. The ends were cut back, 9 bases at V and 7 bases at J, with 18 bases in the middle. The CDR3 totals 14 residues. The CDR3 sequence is CARLGRLASGELFF. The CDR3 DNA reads TGTGCCAGACTCGGCAGGCTAGCTAGCGGGGAGCTGTTTTTT.